This paragraph covers one TCR beta chain sequence. Its antigen is currently unknown. Germline CDR1 and CDR2: SQVTM and ANQGSEA. V was shortened by 7 bases and J by 8 bases, with 11 bases between the two germline ends. The CDR3 is made up of 11 amino acids. This specimen comes from a study of siplizumab effects on memory and regulatory T cells. TCRdb's table, derived via immunoSEQ multiplex PCR, lists solely in-frame clones and lacks some. This repertoire shows around 100,000 clones, 85% to 95% found once; its top ten account for over 1%. Whole-study findings and limits: Sequences below about 10^-5 frequency were poorly captured. As a result, only a minor fraction of alloreactive clones mapped to unstimulated subsets. Confirmation was lacking for the suppressive function of proliferating Tregs derived from siplizumab cultures. Siplizumab led to significantly less abundant alloreactive sequences that could be traced back to unstimulated CD4+ memory cells.

The sequence was collected from a human donor in good health. Sequenced material: non-Treg CD4+ T cells sorted from blood. The chain combines TRBV29-1 with TRBJ2-2; the D is unclear. CDR3 sequence (DNA): TGCAGCGGAGGAATTGGGGGGGAGCTGTTTTTT. Encoded protein: CSGGIGGELFF.